One sample yielded the 19 T cell receptor beta chains listed below, sequenced in a study of T-cell reconstitution after alpha-beta-depleted transplantation in children. The authors prepared the TCRbeta library with unique molecular identifiers. Each CDR3 protein gets one entry after TCRdb re-called the PCR reads with MiXCR. This repertoire shows approximately 430,000 distinct CDR3 sequences, around 15% found once; its top ten account for roughly 29%. The sequencing used PBMCs, mostly from graft donor cells, collected 360 days after TCRalphabeta/CD19-depleted stem cell transplant. The origin of the receptors is a boy under two years old who had a stem cell transplant for Wiskott-Aldrich syndrome, so the T cells may come from the graft donor.

This clonotype was counted a few times. V usage is TRBV10-3 and J usage is TRBJ1-4, with 7 bases matching TRBD1. The germline V gene encodes CDR1 ENHRY and CDR2 SYGVKD. The junction had 6 bases not matched to a gene; V was cut back by 4 bases and J by 7 bases. The CDR3 runs 14 residues. CDR3 in DNA: TGTGCCATCAGTGTCCGACAGGGAGGTGAAAAACTGTTTTTT. It yields the protein CAISVRQGGEKLFF.

This clonotype has just a few counts. CDR3 DNA: TGTGCCAGCAGCCGTCCGGGACCGAACGGAAACACCATATATTTT. This codes for CASSRPGPNGNTIYF. V and J are TRBV5-5 and TRBJ1-3, with TRBD1 as a possible D gene (5 bases). The length of the CDR3 is 15 residues. Trimming stripped 4 bases from V and 4 bases from J, with 15 bases between. CDR1 is SGHKS, CDR2 YYEKEE, per germline (reference sequence). The full variable domain, rest sourced from reference TRBV5-5 and TRBJ1-3, is DAGVTQSPTHLIKTRGQQVTLRCSPISGHKSVSWYQQVLGQGPQFIFQYYEKEERGRGNFPDRFSARQFPNYSSELNVNALLLGDSALYLCASSRPGPNGNTIYFGEGSWLTVV.

This sequence joins TRBV4-1 and TRBJ2-2, with TRBD2 matching 8 bases. After removal of 2 bases from V and 1 base from J, the junction contained 3 bases not matched to a gene. The CDR3 has 16 amino acids. CDR1 MGHRA and CDR2 YSYEKL come from the germline V gene. The CDR3 reads CASSQYREGNTGELFF. In DNA, the CDR3 is TGCGCCAGCAGCCAATACCGGGAGGGGAACACCGGGGAGCTGTTTTTT.

In its sample, this clonotype was seen a few times. The chain carries TRBV6-2 or TRBV6-3 and TRBJ1-1; D is perhaps TRBD1 (6 bases). With 5 bases removed from V and 1 base from J, the gap between germline ends came to 8 bases. Germline V gene sequence: CDR1 MNHEY, CDR2 SVGEGT. This CDR3 is 13 amino acids long. CDR3 amino acids: CASSRGQNTEAFF. The CDR3, as DNA: TGTGCCAGCAGTCGGGGACAGAACACTGAAGCTTTCTTT.

In its sample, this clonotype was seen a few times. CDR3 coding DNA: TGTGCCAGCAGCATCCGACAGGGGGCGACGAACACTGAAGCTTTCTTT. As protein: CASSIRQGATNTEAFF. The rearrangement joins TRBV21-1 to TRBJ1-1; the table names TRBD1, a call not compared with the DNA. TRBV21-1 is assigned pseudogene status. The CDR3 length is 16 residues.

This clonotype was observed a few times. This chain links TRBV15 with TRBJ2-7; TRBD2 is a possible D gene (5 bases). Trimming removed 2 bases at V and 1 base at J, with 12 bases between. Germline V gene sequence: CDR1 LNHNV, CDR2 YYDKDF (reference sequence). This CDR3 contains 15 residues. The CDR3 is CATSRQPGNSYEQYF. CDR3 sequence (DNA): TGTGCCACCAGCAGACAACCGGGAAATTCCTACGAGCAGTACTTC.

The rearrangement links TRBV7-6 to TRBJ2-2, with a tentative D call TRBD2 (6 bases). The CDR3 loop spans 15 amino acids. The V gene's germline CDR1 is SGHVS and CDR2 FNYEAQ. Trimming removed 1 base from V and 6 bases from J, with 12 bases in between. The CDR3 DNA sequence: TGTGCCAGCAGCTTAGGGTTGCGGGGATCCGGGGAGCTGTTTTTT. It encodes CASSLGLRGSGELFF.

The chain has TRBV9 and TRBJ1-3; the D gene is possibly TRBD1 (6 bases). There are 14 residues in the CDR3. Germline V lookup: CDR1 SGDLS, CDR2 YYNGEE. V was pared by 1 base and J by 2 bases, with 7 bases between. The CDR3 bases are TGTGCCAGCAGCGTAACAGGGACTGGAAACACCATATATTTT. It codes for CASSVTGTGNTIYF.

The chain employs TRBV11-2 and TRBJ2-2; D may correspond to TRBD1 or TRBD2 (6 bases each). CDR3 size: 16 residues. Germline CDR1 is SGHAT and CDR2 is FQNNGV. The germline V and J ends were trimmed by 5 bases and 1 base, with 14 bases remaining between them. The CDR3 region has the DNA TGTGCCAGCAGCCCCACGGGGGCAGGGAACACCGGGGAGCTGTTTTTT. It codes for CASSPTGAGNTGELFF. Drawing the rest from reference TRBV11-2 and TRBJ2-2, the complete variable domain is EAGVAQSPRYKIIEKRQSVAFWCNPISGHATLYWYQQILGQGPKLLIQFQNNGVVDDSQLPKDRFSAERLKGVDSTLKIQPAKLEDSAVYLCASSPTGAGNTGELFFGEGSRLTVL.

The table lists this clonotype with many counts. This chain connects TRBV7-8 to TRBJ1-5; D is uncertain. Per germline, CDR1 SGHVS and CDR2 FQNEAQ. The CDR3 has 17 amino acids. Trimming left V 3 bases short and J 2 bases short, with 17 bases between. This CDR3 is CASSFSVFLGGNQPQHF. In DNA form, the CDR3 reads TGTGCCAGCAGCTTTAGTGTCTTTTTGGGTGGCAATCAGCCCCAGCATTTT.

This clonotype has only a few counts. The rearrangement uses TRBV18 and TRBJ2-2; no clear D. The ends were cut back, 6 bases at V and 6 bases at J, with 17 bases in the middle. This CDR3 spans 15 amino acids. Germline V gene sequence: CDR1 KGHSH, CDR2 LQKENI. The CDR3 DNA follows: TGTGCCAGCTCGTCCGGGCTGCACTCCGCCGGGGAGCTGTTTTTT. Translation: CASSSGLHSAGELFF.

This clonotype was detected only a few times. This rearrangement joins TRBV7-9 to TRBJ2-7, with 8 nucleotides matching TRBD1. Trimming took 2 bases from V and 4 from J; bases not matched to a gene: 7. The germline CDR1 and CDR2 sequences are SEHNR and FQNEAQ (reference sequence). The CDR3 contains 15 residues. The CDR3: CASSLSTGVRYEQYF. The CDR3 region has the DNA TGTGCCAGCAGCTTATCGACAGGGGTAAGGTACGAGCAGTACTTC.

This clonotype has a handful of counts. The genes are TRBV12-3 or TRBV12-4 and TRBJ2-1; 7 bases agree with TRBD1. With V trimmed by 6 bases and J by 8 bases, 22 bases remained unmatched. The CDR3 is 18 residues long. CDR3: CASSVQFMTGTVYDEQFF. The DNA for the CDR3 is TGTGCCAGCAGCGTCCAGTTTATGACCGGGACAGTTTACGATGAGCAGTTCTTC.

The chain combines TRBV5-1 with TRBJ2-7, with D possibly being TRBD1 (6 bases). The CDR3 has 15 amino acids. V lost 2 bases to trimming and J lost 0 bases, with 12 bases between them. Looked up from germline, CDR1 is SGHRS and CDR2 is YFSETQ. This CDR3 reads CASSFRDTSSYEQYF. CDR3 nucleotide sequence: TGCGCCAGCAGCTTCCGGGACACAAGCTCCTACGAGCAGTACTTC.

This chain uses TRBV9 with TRBJ2-4; 9 bases are shared with TRBD1. The junction had 13 bases not matched to a gene; V was cut back by 3 bases and J by 3 bases. From germline, CDR1 is SGDLS and CDR2 YYNGEE. This CDR3 is built from 18 residues. The CDR3 sequence: CASSEDADRGFGKNIQYF. In nucleotides, the CDR3 is TGTGCCAGCAGCGAAGATGCGGACAGGGGTTTTGGCAAAAACATTCAGTACTTC. The complete variable domain, with remaining parts taken from reference TRBV9 and TRBJ2-4, reads DSGVTQTPKHLITATGQRVTLRCSPRSGDLSVYWYQQSLDQGLQFLIQYYNGEERAKGNILERFSAQQFPDLHSELNLSSLELGDSALYFCASSEDADRGFGKNIQYFGAGTRLSVL.

The chain has TRBV4-1 and TRBJ2-5; D is undetermined. CDR1 MGHRA and CDR2 YSYEKL come from the germline V gene. The V end was cut by 8 bases, the J end by 2 bases, with 12 bases between. CDR3 length equals 13 residues. The CDR3 nucleotides read TGCGCCAGCGGGATGGCATTTCAAGAGACCCAGTACTTC. Its protein is CASGMAFQETQYF.

The J gene is TRBJ2-7, the V gene TRBV7-9; 7 bases fit TRBD2. The J segment lost 3 bases and the V segment lost 0 bases, leaving 8 bases of the junction unmatched. This CDR3 is built from 16 residues. Germline V gene sequence: CDR1 SEHNR, CDR2 FQNEAQ (reference sequence). CDR3 DNA: TGTGCCAGCAGCTTAGCCCCGCGGGAGTGGGGCTACGAGCAGTACTTC. It is translated as CASSLAPREWGYEQYF.

Remarks on this clonotype: The junction departs from germline at one end; a sequencing error may be responsible. The chain employs TRBV4-3 and TRBJ2-7, with D maybe TRBD2 (6 bases). This CDR3 has 15 amino acids. Germline V gene lookup returns CDR1 LGHNA and CDR2 YSLEER. The CDR3 DNA follows: TGCGCCAGCACCCAAGTTCTGGGACTCCGGGGCGAGCAGTACTTC. This encodes CASTQVLGLRGEQYF.

This clonotype occurred once. The gene calls are TRBV7-6 and TRBJ1-2; 7 bases fit TRBD1. Germline assignment: CDR1 SGHVS and CDR2 FNYEAQ. J gave up 5 bases and V 4 bases, and 10 bases lay outside the gene matches. The CDR3 covers 15 residues. DNA for the CDR3: TGTGCCAGCAGCTCTCGACAGGGAGTAGGGTATGGCTACACCTTC. Translation gives CASSSRQGVGYGYTF.